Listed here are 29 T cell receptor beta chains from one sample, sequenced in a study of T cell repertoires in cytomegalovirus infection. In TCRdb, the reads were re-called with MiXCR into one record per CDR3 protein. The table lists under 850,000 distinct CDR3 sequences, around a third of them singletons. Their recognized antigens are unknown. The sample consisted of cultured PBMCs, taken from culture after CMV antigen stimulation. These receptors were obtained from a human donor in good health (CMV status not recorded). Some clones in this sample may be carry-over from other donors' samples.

The CDR3 coding sequence is TGTGCCAGCAGCCAAAGGAGCTATGGCTACACCTTC. It specifies CASSQRSYGYTF. The chain joins TRBV3-1 to TRBJ1-2; D unresolved. Trimming stripped 2 bases from V and 4 bases from J, with 5 bases between. CDR3 length equals 12 residues. Germline loops: CDR1 LGHDT, CDR2 YNNKEL (reference sequence).

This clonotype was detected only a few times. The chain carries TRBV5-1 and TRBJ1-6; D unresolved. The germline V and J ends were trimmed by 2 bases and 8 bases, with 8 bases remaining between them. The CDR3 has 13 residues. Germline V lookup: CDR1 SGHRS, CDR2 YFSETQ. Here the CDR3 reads CASSFTEHSPLHF. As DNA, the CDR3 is TGCGCCAGCAGCTTCACGGAACATTCACCCCTCCACTTT.

The CDR3 protein is CASTLGGREETQYF. The CDR3 region has the DNA TGTGCCAGCACCCTGGGAGGGAGGGAGGAGACCCAGTACTTC. The rearrangement uses TRBV7-2 and TRBJ2-5, with TRBD2 matching 7 bases. With 7 bases clipped from V and 5 bases from J, the junction kept 10 bases outside the gene matches. Germline lookup yields CDR1 SGHTA and CDR2 FQGNSA. The length of the CDR3 is 14 residues.

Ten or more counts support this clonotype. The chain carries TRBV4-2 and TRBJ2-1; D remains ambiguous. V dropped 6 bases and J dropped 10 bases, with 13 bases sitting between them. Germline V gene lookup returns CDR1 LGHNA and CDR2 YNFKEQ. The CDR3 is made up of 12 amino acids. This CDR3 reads CASSPFQGEQFF. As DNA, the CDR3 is TGTGCCAGCAGTCCATTCCAAGGGGAGCAGTTCTTC.

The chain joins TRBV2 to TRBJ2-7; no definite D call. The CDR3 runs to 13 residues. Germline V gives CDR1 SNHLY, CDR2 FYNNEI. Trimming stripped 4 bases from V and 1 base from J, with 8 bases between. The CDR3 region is CASSVVGSYEQYF. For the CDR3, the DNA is TGTGCCAGCAGTGTGGTGGGATCCTACGAGCAGTACTTC.

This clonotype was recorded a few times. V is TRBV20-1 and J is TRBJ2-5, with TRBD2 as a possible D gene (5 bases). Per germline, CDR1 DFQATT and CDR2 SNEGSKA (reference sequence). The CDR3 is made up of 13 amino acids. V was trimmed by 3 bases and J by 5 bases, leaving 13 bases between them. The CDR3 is CSARSPGWETQYF. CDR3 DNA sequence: TGCAGTGCTAGGTCTCCGGGGTGGGAGACCCAGTACTTC.

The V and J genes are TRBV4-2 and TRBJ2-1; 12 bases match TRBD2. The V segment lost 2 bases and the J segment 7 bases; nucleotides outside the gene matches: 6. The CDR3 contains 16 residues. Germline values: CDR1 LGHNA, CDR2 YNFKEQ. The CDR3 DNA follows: TGTGCCAGCAGCCAACTCGGACTAGCGGGACAGAATGAGCAGTTCTTC. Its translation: CASSQLGLAGQNEQFF.

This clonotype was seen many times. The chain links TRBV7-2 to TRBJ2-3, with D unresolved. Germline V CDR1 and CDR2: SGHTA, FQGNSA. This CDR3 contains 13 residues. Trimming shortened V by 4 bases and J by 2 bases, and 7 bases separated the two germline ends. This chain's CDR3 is CASSSFSTDTQYF. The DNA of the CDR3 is TGTGCCAGCAGCTCTTTCTCCACAGATACGCAGTATTTT.

In nucleotides, the CDR3 is TGTGCCTGGAGCCCGGGACAGGGTGTCGAGCAGTACTTC. Translated, it gives CAWSPGQGVEQYF. This chain uses TRBV30 with TRBJ2-7, with TRBD1 identical over 9 bases. The CDR3 loop spans 13 amino acids. Germline CDR1 reads GTSNPN; CDR2 reads SVGIG (reference sequence). The J segment lost 6 bases and the V segment lost 3 bases, leaving 6 bases of the junction unmatched. Combining the CDR3 with reference TRBV30 and TRBJ2-7 gives the whole variable domain SQTIHQWPATLVQPVGSPLSLECTVEGTSNPNLYWYRQAAGRGLQLLFYSVGIGQISSEVPQNLSASRPQDRQFILSSKKLLLSDSGFYLCAWSPGQGVEQYFGPGTRLTVT.

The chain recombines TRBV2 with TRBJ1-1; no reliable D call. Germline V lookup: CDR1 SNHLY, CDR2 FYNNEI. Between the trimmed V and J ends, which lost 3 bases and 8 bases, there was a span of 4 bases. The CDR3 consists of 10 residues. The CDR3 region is CASSDNEAFF. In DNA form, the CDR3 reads TGTGCCAGCAGTGATAACGAAGCTTTCTTT.

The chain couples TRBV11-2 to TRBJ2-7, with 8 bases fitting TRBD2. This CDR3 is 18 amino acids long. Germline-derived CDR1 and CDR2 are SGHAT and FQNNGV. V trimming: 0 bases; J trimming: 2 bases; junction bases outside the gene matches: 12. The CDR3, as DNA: TGTGCCAGCAGCTTAGATCCACCGGGACTAGGGAACGCCTACGAGCAGTACTTC. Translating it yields CASSLDPPGLGNAYEQYF.

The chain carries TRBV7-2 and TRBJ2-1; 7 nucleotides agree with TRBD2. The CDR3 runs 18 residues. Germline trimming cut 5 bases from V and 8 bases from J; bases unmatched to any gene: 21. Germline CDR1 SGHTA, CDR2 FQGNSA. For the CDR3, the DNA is TGTGCCAGCAGCCCCCGTAGGCTCGGAGGCGGGAGTAAGTATGAGCAGTTCTTC. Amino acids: CASSPRRLGGGSKYEQFF.

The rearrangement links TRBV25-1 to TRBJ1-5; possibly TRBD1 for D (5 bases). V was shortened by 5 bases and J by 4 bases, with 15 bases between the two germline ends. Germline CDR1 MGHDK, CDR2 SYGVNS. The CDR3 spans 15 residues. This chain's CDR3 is CASSTKDRENQPQHF. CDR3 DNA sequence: TGTGCCAGCAGTACCAAAGACAGAGAAAATCAGCCCCAGCATTTT. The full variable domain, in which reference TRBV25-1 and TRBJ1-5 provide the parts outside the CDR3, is EADIYQTPRYLVIGTGKKITLECSQTMGHDKMYWYQQDPGMELHLIHYSYGVNSTEKGDLSSESTVSRIRTEHFPLTLESARPSHTSQYLCASSTKDRENQPQHFGDGTRLSIL.

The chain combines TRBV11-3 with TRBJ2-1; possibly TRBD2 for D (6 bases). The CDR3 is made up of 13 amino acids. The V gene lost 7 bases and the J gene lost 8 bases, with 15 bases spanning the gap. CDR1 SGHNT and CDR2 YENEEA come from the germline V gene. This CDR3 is CASTSDGGDEQFF. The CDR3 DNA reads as TGTGCCAGCACCTCGGACGGCGGGGATGAGCAGTTCTTC.

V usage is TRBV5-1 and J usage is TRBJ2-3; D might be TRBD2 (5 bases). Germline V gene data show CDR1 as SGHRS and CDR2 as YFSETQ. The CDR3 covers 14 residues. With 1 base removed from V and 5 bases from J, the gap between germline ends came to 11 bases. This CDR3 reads CASSLMGDEDTQYF. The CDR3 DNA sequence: TGCGCCAGCAGCTTGATGGGAGATGAAGATACGCAGTATTTT.

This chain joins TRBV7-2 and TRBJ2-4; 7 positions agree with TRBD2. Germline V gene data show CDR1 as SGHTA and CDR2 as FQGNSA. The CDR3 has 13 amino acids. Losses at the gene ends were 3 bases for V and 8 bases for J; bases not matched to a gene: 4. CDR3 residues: CASSFSGSDIQYF. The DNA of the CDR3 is TGTGCCAGCAGCTTTAGCGGGTCGGACATTCAGTACTTC.

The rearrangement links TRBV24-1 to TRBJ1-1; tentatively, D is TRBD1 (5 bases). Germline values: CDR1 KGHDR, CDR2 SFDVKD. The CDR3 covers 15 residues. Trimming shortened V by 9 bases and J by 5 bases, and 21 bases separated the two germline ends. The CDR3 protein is CATPGPAWKKTEAFF. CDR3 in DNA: TGTGCCACCCCGGGGCCCGCCTGGAAAAAGACTGAAGCTTTCTTT.

CDR3 in amino acids: CATSRSRNTGDEQYF. CDR3 sequence (DNA): TGTGCCACCAGCAGAAGCAGGAACACTGGGGACGAGCAGTACTTC. The rearrangement joins TRBV15 to TRBJ2-7; D not resolved. Trimming removed 2 bases at V and 5 bases at J, with 16 bases between. The CDR3 covers 15 residues. The V gene's germline CDR1 is LNHNV and CDR2 YYDKDF (reference sequence).

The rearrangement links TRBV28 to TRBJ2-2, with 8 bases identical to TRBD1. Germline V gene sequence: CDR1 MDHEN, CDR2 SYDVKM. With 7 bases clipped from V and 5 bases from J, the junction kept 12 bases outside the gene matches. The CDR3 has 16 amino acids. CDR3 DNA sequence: TGTGCCAGCATTACTGAGGGACAGGCGGAGACCGGGGAGCTGTTTTTT. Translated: CASITEGQAETGELFF.

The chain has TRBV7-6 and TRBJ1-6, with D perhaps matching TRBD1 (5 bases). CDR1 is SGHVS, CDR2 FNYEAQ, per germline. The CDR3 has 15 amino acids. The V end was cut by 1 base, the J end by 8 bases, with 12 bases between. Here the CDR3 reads CASSLGGQGDSPLHF. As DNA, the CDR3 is TGTGCCAGCAGCTTAGGCGGGCAGGGAGATTCACCCCTCCACTTT.

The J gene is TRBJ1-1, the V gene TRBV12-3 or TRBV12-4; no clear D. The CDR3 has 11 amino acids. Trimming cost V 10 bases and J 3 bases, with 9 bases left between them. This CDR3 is CAIRAYTEAFF. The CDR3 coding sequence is TGTGCCATCAGAGCCTACACTGAAGCTTTCTTT.

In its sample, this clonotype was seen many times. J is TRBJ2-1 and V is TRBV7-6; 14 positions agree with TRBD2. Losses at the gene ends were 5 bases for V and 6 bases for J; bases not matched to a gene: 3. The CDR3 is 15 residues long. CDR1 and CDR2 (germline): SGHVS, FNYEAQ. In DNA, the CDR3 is TGTGCCAGCAGCCCGACTAGCGGGAGGGGCAATGAGCAGTTCTTC. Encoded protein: CASSPTSGRGNEQFF.

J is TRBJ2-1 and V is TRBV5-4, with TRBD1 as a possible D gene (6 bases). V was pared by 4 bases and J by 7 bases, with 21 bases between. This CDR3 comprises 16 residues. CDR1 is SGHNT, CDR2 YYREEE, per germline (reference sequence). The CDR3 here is CASSPPPAQGLNEQFF. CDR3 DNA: TGTGCCAGCAGCCCTCCCCCCGCTCAGGGGCTGAATGAGCAGTTCTTC.

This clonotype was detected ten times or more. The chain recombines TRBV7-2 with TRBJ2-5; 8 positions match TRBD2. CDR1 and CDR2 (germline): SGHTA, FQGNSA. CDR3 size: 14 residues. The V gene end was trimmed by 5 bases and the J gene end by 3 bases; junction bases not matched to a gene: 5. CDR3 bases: TGTGCCAGCAGCCCGTTTAGCGGGGAAGAGACCCAGTACTTC. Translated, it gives CASSPFSGEETQYF.

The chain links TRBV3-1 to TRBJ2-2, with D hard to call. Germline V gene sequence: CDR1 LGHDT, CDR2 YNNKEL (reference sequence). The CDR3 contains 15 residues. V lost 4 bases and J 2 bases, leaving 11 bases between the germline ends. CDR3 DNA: TGTGCCAGCAGCCCGAGGCCCAGCAACACCGGGGAGCTGTTTTTT. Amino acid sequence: CASSPRPSNTGELFF.

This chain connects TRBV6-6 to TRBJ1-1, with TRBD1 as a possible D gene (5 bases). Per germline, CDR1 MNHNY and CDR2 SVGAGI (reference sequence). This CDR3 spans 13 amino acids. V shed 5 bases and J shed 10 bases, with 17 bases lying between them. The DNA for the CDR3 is TGTGCCAGCAGTCGAACGACAGCTTTAGGAGCTTTCTTT. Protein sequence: CASSRTTALGAFF.

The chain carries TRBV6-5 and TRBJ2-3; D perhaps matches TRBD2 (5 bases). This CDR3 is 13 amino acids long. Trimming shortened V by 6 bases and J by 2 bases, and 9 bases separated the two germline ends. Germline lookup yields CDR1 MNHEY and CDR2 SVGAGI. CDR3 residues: CASRLRVTDTQYF. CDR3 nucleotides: TGTGCCAGCAGATTGAGGGTCACAGATACGCAGTATTTT.

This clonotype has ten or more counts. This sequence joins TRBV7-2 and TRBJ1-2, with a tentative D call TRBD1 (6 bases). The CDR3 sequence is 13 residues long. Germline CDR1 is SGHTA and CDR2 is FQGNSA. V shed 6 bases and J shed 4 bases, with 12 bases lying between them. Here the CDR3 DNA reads TGTGCCAGCAGTACAGGGTCATTCTATGGCTACACCTTC. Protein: CASSTGSFYGYTF.

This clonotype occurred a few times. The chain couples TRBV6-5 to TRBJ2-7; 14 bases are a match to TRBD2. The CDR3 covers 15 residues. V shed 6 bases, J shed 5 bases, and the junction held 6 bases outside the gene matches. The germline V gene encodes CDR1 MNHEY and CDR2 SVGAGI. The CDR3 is CASRGLAGVLHEQYF. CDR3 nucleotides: TGTGCCAGCAGGGGACTAGCGGGAGTACTCCACGAGCAGTACTTC.